This T cell receptor beta chain was obtained from a study of blood T cell repertoires in COVID-19. Study details: The study drew acute and convalescent COVID-19 samples from the United States, Italy and Spain. Sources were T cells, B-cell-depleted T cells, or PBMCs; the material itself was cDNA or gDNA.

Original processing notes: Estimation of nucleated cell counts relied on the amplification of reference gene primers. Clones were read by immunoSEQ multiplex PCR, and TCRdb kept only the in-frame ones, dropping some. The V and J calls and clone size come from that table; D and trimming were worked out from the DNA. Of around 150,000 clones in the sample, about 78% were seen once. Germline V gene lookup returns CDR1 SQVTM and CDR2 ANQGSEA. The CDR3 loop spans 14 amino acids. The V end was cut by 7 bases, the J end by 1 base, with 17 bases between. The source of this sequence is a man aged 55-75 years who had recovered from COVID-19. V is TRBV29-1 and J is TRBJ2-7; weak D call: TRBD1 (6 bases). The sample consisted of peripheral blood. This CDR3 reads CSAKVAGESYEQYF. CDR3 coding DNA: TGCAGCGCGAAGGTCGCAGGGGAGTCCTACGAGCAGTACTTC.